The table lists the clone carrying this T cell receptor (beta chain) with a few counts. Its target is not known. This sample stems from a study of T-cell reconstitution after alpha-beta-depleted transplantation in children. General study results and limits: Expanded graft clones, several hundred of them, were reportedly the source of alpha-beta T cells about two months after transplant.

V lost 8 bases to trimming and J lost 5 bases; unmatched junction nucleotides: 15. The CDR3 runs 17 residues. The germline gives CDR1 SNHLY, CDR2 FYNNEI. Library preparation (for TCRbeta) was performed with unique molecular identifiers. From the PCR reads, TCRdb called clonotypes with MiXCR, one entry per CDR3 protein. The data show 450,000 to 550,000 distinct CDR3 sequences, over 9.5% seen once. This clonotype was obtained from a female patient under 10 years old who had a stem cell transplant for aplastic anemia, so the T cells may come from the graft donor. The chain has TRBV2 and TRBJ2-1; TRBD2 aligns across 10 bases. Sequenced here: PBMCs, mostly from graft donor cells, sampled 180 days after TCRalphabeta/CD19-depleted stem cell transplant. The CDR3 DNA is TGTGCCAGCGAGGGACTAGCGTATCTTATTGCCAACAATGAGCAGTTCTTC. Its translation: CASEGLAYLIANNEQFF.